These T cell receptor beta chains were read from a single sample in a study of T cell repertoires in cytomegalovirus infection. No antigen has been assigned to these receptors. A single record per CDR3 protein comes from TCRdb applying MiXCR to the reads. The data show a few hundred thousand distinct CDR3 sequences, more than 40% seen once. The sample was cultured PBMCs, taken from culture after CMV antigen stimulation. These receptors were taken from a human donor in good health (CMV status not recorded). Some clones in this sample may be carry-over from other donors' samples. Each CDR3 is given with its conserved first and last residue. The D gene is left open where the match is weak. Where a row states a size, it is once, few, many or the class of an expanded clone; other rows omit it.

size,D,J,V,CDR3,DNA
NA,NA,TRBJ2-7,TRBV15,CATSRDRGFEQYF,TGTGCCACCAGCAGAGATAGGGGCTTCGAGCAGTACTTC
NA,NA,TRBJ1-5,TRBV4-2,CASSQDLWRGALNQPQHF,TGTGCCAGCAGCCAAGATCTTTGGCGAGGGGCCCTCAATCAGCCCCAGCATTTT
NA,NA,TRBJ2-7,TRBV11-2,CASSSPDYYEQYF,TGTGCCAGCAGCTCCCCTGATTACTACGAGCAGTACTTC
NA,NA,TRBJ2-3,TRBV7-6,CASSFQAREDTQYF,TGTGCCAGCAGCTTCCAGGCGAGGGAAGATACGCAGTATTTT
few,TRBD2,TRBJ2-7,TRBV7-9,CASSLGGLAVTYEQYF,TGTGCCAGCAGCTTGGGGGGACTAGCGGTGACCTACGAGCAGTACTTC
few,TRBD2,TRBJ2-1,TRBV11-2,CASSSQTSGVYNEQFF,TGTGCCAGCAGCTCCCAGACTAGCGGGGTATACAATGAGCAGTTCTTC
NA,TRBD2,TRBJ2-5,TRBV20-1,CSATQSGRAFEETQYF,TGCAGTGCCACTCAAAGCGGGAGGGCCTTTGAGGAGACCCAGTACTTC
few,NA,TRBJ2-1,TRBV12-3/TRBV12-4,CASSLSSQGQNEQFF,TGTGCCAGCAGTTTAAGTAGCCAAGGCCAGAATGAGCAGTTCTTC
NA,TRBD2,TRBJ2-7,TRBV7-2,CASSVGTSASYEQYF,TGTGCCAGCAGCGTGGGGACTAGCGCATCCTACGAGCAGTACTTC
NA,TRBD1,TRBJ2-4,TRBV7-2,CASSSGQGADIQYF,TGTGCCAGCAGCTCAGGACAGGGAGCGGACATTCAGTACTTC
NA,NA,TRBJ2-6,TRBV19,CASSLPDTTGANVLTF,TGTGCCAGTAGTCTCCCGGATACTACTGGGGCCAACGTCCTGACTTTC
NA,NA,TRBJ2-2,TRBV7-4,CASSLTDGSMTGELFF,TGTGCCAGCAGCTTAACTGACGGCTCAATGACCGGGGAGCTGTTTTTT
few,TRBD1,TRBJ2-1,TRBV12-3/TRBV12-4,CASSPPRQGLNNEQFF,TGTGCCAGCAGTCCTCCCCGACAGGGCTTAAACAATGAGCAGTTCTTC
NA,NA,TRBJ2-7,TRBV6-1,CASRRVGGGPYEQYF,TGTGCCAGCAGGCGCGTTGGAGGGGGGCCCTACGAGCAGTACTTC